The clone carrying this T cell receptor beta chain was counted at least ten times. Its antigen is undetermined. The data are from a study of early T cells in non-severe SARS-CoV-2 infection. Broader study findings: Anti-spike CD8 specificities were favored by VDJdb matching, whose results missed private and CD4 specificities.

The CDR3 extends over 13 amino acids. CDR1 and CDR2 from the germline V gene are SGHTA and FQGNSA. Trimming cost V 5 bases and J 5 bases, with 13 bases left between them. Unique molecular identifiers were added to individual cDNA molecules. Each CDR3 protein gets one entry after TCRdb re-called the 5' RACE reads with MiXCR. The table has tens of thousands of distinct CDR3 sequences, about 10% seen once; the top ten hold more than 6.5%. Sequencing was performed on whole blood. This TCR was sampled from an adult who was a healthcare worker with PCR-confirmed SARS-CoV-2 infection or an uninfected control (not recorded which). The rearrangement joins TRBV7-2 to TRBJ2-7, with a tentative D call TRBD2 (6 bases). The CDR3 DNA is TGTGCCAGCAGCACGCAGACTAGGAACGAGCAGTACTTC. Translating it yields CASSTQTRNEQYF.